Each of the 26 T cell receptor beta chains below was sequenced from the same sample in a study of cytomegalovirus exposure and HLA in healthy donors. With 60 Vbeta and 13 Jbeta primers, the PCR was carried out. Assay used: immunoSEQ multiplex PCR; TCRdb lists only in-frame clones, some missing. Of fewer than 350,000 clones in the sample, about 87% were seen once. Sequenced: PBMCs. These receptors originate from a woman under 30 in good health and CMV-seronegative.

CDR3 nucleotide sequence: TGTGCCATGAGCCCGGGGAACACTGAAGCTTTCTTT. Translated, it gives CAMSPGNTEAFF. The chain couples TRBV13 to TRBJ1-1; D is uncertain. The CDR3 sequence is 12 residues long. Per germline, CDR1 PRHDT and CDR2 FYEKMQ (reference sequence). Trimming took off 10 bases at V and 1 base at J, with 10 bases between the two ends.

The V call is TRBV10-2, the J call TRBJ2-7, with 8 bases matching TRBD1. J gave up 2 bases and V 2 bases, and 5 bases lay outside the gene matches. This CDR3 contains 15 residues. The germline gives CDR1 WSHSY, CDR2 SAAADI. The CDR3 nucleotides read TGCGCCAGCAGTGAGGGCAGGGGGCTTACCTACGAGCAGTACTTC. The encoded protein is CASSEGRGLTYEQYF.

The rearrangement joins TRBV7-9 to TRBJ1-5, with unresolved D. CDR3 size: 14 residues. In germline, CDR1 is SEHNR, CDR2 FQNEAQ (reference sequence). Trimming took 4 bases from V and 3 from J, leaving 10 bases between them. The CDR3 here is CASSSGLHNQPQHF. As DNA, the CDR3 is TGTGCCAGCAGCTCCGGACTACACAATCAGCCCCAGCATTTT.

The chain joins TRBV5-4 to TRBJ2-7, with 7 bases fitting TRBD1. Germline values: CDR1 SGHNT, CDR2 YYREEE (reference sequence). Unmatched junction bases numbered 12, after V lost 3 bases and J lost 6 bases. This CDR3 is built from 15 residues. The CDR3 nucleotides are TGTGCCAGCAGCTCCCAGACAGGGCAAAGTGCCGAGCAGTACTTC. Translated, it gives CASSSQTGQSAEQYF.

J is TRBJ2-3 and V is TRBV10-3; 10 bases agree with TRBD2. Losses at the gene ends were 10 bases for V and 2 bases for J; bases not matched to a gene: 6. This CDR3 spans 14 amino acids. From germline, CDR1 is ENHRY and CDR2 SYGVKD. The CDR3 nucleotides are TGTGCCACCAATGGACTAGCGGCCACAGATACGCAGTATTTT. Translation gives CATNGLAATDTQYF.

CDR3 nucleotides: TGTGCCAGCACCCCAGGGTGGGGCTTGAACACTGAAGCTTTCTTT. Protein: CASTPGWGLNTEAFF. The V and J genes are TRBV6-5 and TRBJ1-1; D is perhaps TRBD1 (5 bases). This CDR3 has 15 amino acids. Trimming stripped 7 bases from V and 0 bases from J, with 15 bases between. CDR1 and CDR2 from the germline V gene are MNHEY and SVGAGI.

The chain is built from TRBV7-9 and TRBJ1-1; D is uncertain. The CDR3 spans 12 residues. In germline, CDR1 is SEHNR, CDR2 FQNEAQ (reference sequence). V lost 1 base to trimming and J lost 8 bases, with 8 bases between them. CDR3 residues: CASSLGGLEAFF. For the CDR3, the DNA is TGTGCCAGCAGCTTAGGAGGCTTGGAAGCTTTCTTT.

This chain joins TRBV21-1 and TRBJ1-6; the table's D gene call, TRBD1, was not cross checked with the DNA. TRBV21-1 counts as a pseudogene. The CDR3 totals 15 residues. DNA of the CDR3: TGTGCCAGCAGCTCCCGGACAGGGAATAATTCACCCCTCCACTTT. Protein product: CASSSRTGNNSPLHF.

The table lists this clone with a count of one. The chain uses TRBV19 and TRBJ2-3; D may be TRBD1 (5 bases). Trimming took off 5 bases at V and 2 bases at J, with 14 bases between the two ends. Germline lookup yields CDR1 LNHDA and CDR2 SQIVND (reference sequence). The CDR3 contains 15 residues. Here the CDR3 reads CASSFLPGPTDTQYF. The CDR3 DNA follows: TGTGCCAGTAGTTTTCTTCCAGGGCCCACAGATACGCAGTATTTT. The full variable domain, with the rest looked up from reference TRBV19 and TRBJ2-3, is DGGITQSPKYLFRKEGQNVTLSCEQNLNHDAMYWYRQDPGQGLRLIYYSQIVNDFQKGDIAEGYSVSREKKESFPLTVTSAQKNPTAFYLCASSFLPGPTDTQYFGPGTRLTVL.

The chain combines TRBV5-5 with TRBJ1-5; 7 bases align to TRBD1. This CDR3 spans 15 amino acids. Germline values: CDR1 SGHKS, CDR2 YYEKEE (reference sequence). V was clipped by 4 bases and J by 4 bases; unmatched bases: 8. The CDR3 region has the DNA TGTGCCAGCAGCCCCTTAGGGACAGAGAATCAGCCCCAGCATTTT. It yields the protein CASSPLGTENQPQHF.

J is TRBJ1-3 and V is TRBV28; possibly TRBD1 for D (6 bases). The CDR3 length is 14 residues. Trimming removed 3 bases at V and 3 bases at J, with 9 bases between. Germline assignment: CDR1 MDHEN and CDR2 SYDVKM. The CDR3 spells CASSFGGLGNTIYF. CDR3 nucleotides: TGTGCCAGCAGTTTCGGGGGGCTTGGAAACACCATATATTTT.

The chain links TRBV7-2 to TRBJ1-2; 7 bases align to TRBD1. The CDR3 loop spans 14 amino acids. The ends lost 4 bases at V and 4 bases at J; junction bases unmatched: 6. Germline CDR1 is SGHTA and CDR2 is FQGNSA. CDR3 residues: CASSSTGDAYGYTF. The CDR3 region has the DNA TGTGCCAGCAGCTCCACAGGGGACGCCTATGGCTACACCTTC.

The J gene is TRBJ1-2, the V gene TRBV5-1; 8 positions match TRBD1. The V and J ends lost 0 bases and 4 bases, in that order; junction bases with no gene match: 2. The CDR3 has 14 amino acids. Per germline, CDR1 SGHRS and CDR2 YFSETQ. For the CDR3, the DNA is TGCGCCAGCAGCTTGGAGGACAGGGTCTATGGCTACACCTTC. Amino acids: CASSLEDRVYGYTF.

This sequence joins TRBV6-4 and TRBJ1-2; TRBD1 matches at 7 bases. V lost 0 bases and J lost 5; bases outside the gene matches: 0. Germline lookup yields CDR1 MRHNA and CDR2 SNTAGT. The CDR3 is 13 amino acids. As DNA, the CDR3 is TGTGCCAGCAGTGACTCGACAGGGTATGGCTACACCTTC. This gives the protein CASSDSTGYGYTF.

CDR3 residues: CASKTGNTEAFF. The DNA for the CDR3 is TGTGCCAGTAAGACGGGGAACACTGAAGCTTTCTTT. This chain uses TRBV19 with TRBJ1-1; D not certain. The V end lost 7 bases, the J end lost 1 base, and 7 bases lay between the germline ends. In germline, CDR1 is LNHDA, CDR2 SQIVND (reference sequence). This CDR3 comprises 12 residues.

This clone was found once. This chain joins TRBV19 and TRBJ2-5; 7 bases agree with TRBD2. The end of the DNA is better explained by TRBJ2-7, so the J call may be wrong. This CDR3 contains 15 residues. CDR1 and CDR2 (germline): LNHDA, SQIVND (reference sequence). CDR3 DNA: TGTGCCAGTAGTTGGGGGGGGGATCCTCTATCCGAGCAGTACTTC. Protein product: CASSWGGDPLSEQYF.

The V call is TRBV11-2, the J call TRBJ2-7; TRBD2 aligns across 10 bases. The V gene end was trimmed by 6 bases and the J gene end by 4 bases; junction bases not matched to a gene: 12. The CDR3 loop spans 16 amino acids. Germline V gives CDR1 SGHAT, CDR2 FQNNGV. CDR3 loop: CASSRRVAGGLYEQYF. CDR3 in DNA: TGTGCCAGCAGTCGCAGGGTAGCGGGGGGTCTATACGAGCAGTACTTC.

The V call is TRBV7-3, the J call TRBJ2-1; a possible D gene is TRBD1 (5 bases). Germline CDR1 reads SGHTA; CDR2 reads FQGTGA. The CDR3 sequence is 14 residues long. V was cut by 1 base and J by 8 bases, with 12 bases left in between. In DNA, the CDR3 is TGTGCCAGCAGCTTAAAAAACGGCAGGGATGAGCAGTTCTTC. Encoded protein: CASSLKNGRDEQFF.

CDR3 sequence reads: CASSQPRLAGGRLANTGELFF. In DNA, the CDR3 is TGCGCCAGCAGCCAACCCCGACTAGCGGGGGGGCGTTTGGCGAACACCGGGGAGCTGTTTTTT. This chain links TRBV4-1 with TRBJ2-2; TRBD2 aligns across 14 bases. V was pared by 2 bases and J by 0 bases, with 11 bases of the junction left unmatched. The CDR3 has 21 residues. Germline CDR1 and CDR2: MGHRA and YSYEKL.

This clone is categorized as medium-sized. The genes are TRBV6-4 and TRBJ2-1; possibly TRBD1 for D (5 bases). Per germline, CDR1 MRHNA and CDR2 SNTAGT. The CDR3 extends over 13 amino acids. The V end was cut by 3 bases, the J end by 5 bases, with 8 bases between. The CDR3 region is CASSESGNNEQFF. The CDR3 DNA reads as TGTGCCAGCAGTGAATCAGGGAACAATGAGCAGTTCTTC.

The CDR3 DNA sequence: TGTGCCAGCAGTGACTGGGACAAGAACACTGAAGCTTTCTTT. Translation gives CASSDWDKNTEAFF. The V call is TRBV25-1, the J call TRBJ1-1, with D possibly being TRBD1 (6 bases). The CDR3 spans 14 residues. Trimming pared 3 bases from V and 1 base from J, leaving 9 bases between. Germline V CDR1 and CDR2: MGHDK, SYGVNS.

With regard to this clone: A read error may produce the germline difference seen at one junction end. The chain joins TRBV7-9 to TRBJ1-1, with D perhaps matching TRBD1 (5 bases). Germline V gives CDR1 SEHNR, CDR2 FQNEAQ (reference sequence). The CDR3 contains 15 residues. The CDR3 here is CSSSLVGAGGTEAFF. The CDR3 region has the DNA TGTTCCAGCAGCTTGGTTGGGGCCGGGGGCACTGAAGCTTTCTTT.

This chain uses TRBV14 with TRBJ2-7, with 11 bases matching TRBD1. Trimming took 4 bases from V and 3 from J; bases not matched to a gene: 11. CDR1 is SGHDN, CDR2 FVKESK, per germline. The CDR3 contains 17 residues. CDR3 loop: CASSPGIRDRGVYEQYF. In nucleotides, the CDR3 is TGTGCCAGCAGCCCAGGCATCCGGGACAGGGGGGTCTACGAGCAGTACTTC.

This clone has only one observation. The rearrangement links TRBV19 to TRBJ2-2; TRBD1 aligns across 11 bases. There are 14 residues in the CDR3. V shed 3 bases, J shed 8 bases, and the junction held 2 bases outside the gene matches. Germline V CDR1 and CDR2: LNHDA, SQIVND (reference sequence). The CDR3 here is CASSIGQGAGELFF. CDR3 DNA sequence: TGTGCCAGTAGTATTGGACAGGGGGCAGGGGAGCTGTTTTTT.

The gene calls are TRBV7-9 and TRBJ1-1; TRBD1 matches 7 bases. The CDR3 covers 14 residues. Per germline, CDR1 SEHNR and CDR2 FQNEAQ (reference sequence). Losses at the gene ends were 1 base for V and 4 bases for J; bases not matched to a gene: 3. In DNA, the CDR3 is TGTGCCAGCAGCTTAGTCCAGGGGGGCACTGAAGCTTTCTTT. Encoded protein: CASSLVQGGTEAFF. Filled out from reference TRBV7-9 and TRBJ1-1, the complete variable domain reads DTGVSQNPRHKITKRGQNVTFRCDPISEHNRLYWYRQTLGQGPEFLTYFQNEAQLEKSRLLSDRFSAERPKGSFSTLEIQRTEQGDSAMYLCASSLVQGGTEAFFGQGTRLTVV.

DNA of the CDR3: TGTGCCAGCAGCTTTTTCGCCACAGGGATTCAAGGCTACGAGCAGTACTTC. Its translation: CASSFFATGIQGYEQYF. The chain recombines TRBV6-7 with TRBJ2-7; D is perhaps TRBD1 (6 bases). TRBV6-7 qualifies as an ORF whose function is uncertain. This CDR3 is 17 amino acids long. Trimming left V 6 bases short and J 3 bases short, with 24 bases between.